This T cell receptor (beta chain) is from a study of T cell repertoires in cytomegalovirus infection. For the study at large: Public TCR beta signatures provided an indication of both CMV infection and a matching HLA type. General observations from the study: The ex vivo response was dominated by HLA-C-restricted CMV-specific TCR beta clonotypes.

MiXCR, applied by TCRdb to the reads, yields one record per CDR3 protein. The table records under 800,000 distinct CDR3 sequences, 24% of them present only once. This clonotype was observed many times. Antigen specificity is unknown. The CDR3 covers 13 residues. Germline CDR1 reads SGHNT; CDR2 reads YENEEA. Trimming stripped 2 bases from V and 2 bases from J, with 7 bases between. The gene calls are TRBV11-3 and TRBJ2-7; D uncertain. The sequence derives from a human donor in good health (CMV status not recorded). Some clones in this sample may be carry-over from other donors' samples. Material: CD8+ T cells from PBMCs. The CDR3 DNA sequence: TGTGCCAGCAGCTTAAGAGGCACCTACGAGCAGTACTTC. Translating it yields CASSLRGTYEQYF.